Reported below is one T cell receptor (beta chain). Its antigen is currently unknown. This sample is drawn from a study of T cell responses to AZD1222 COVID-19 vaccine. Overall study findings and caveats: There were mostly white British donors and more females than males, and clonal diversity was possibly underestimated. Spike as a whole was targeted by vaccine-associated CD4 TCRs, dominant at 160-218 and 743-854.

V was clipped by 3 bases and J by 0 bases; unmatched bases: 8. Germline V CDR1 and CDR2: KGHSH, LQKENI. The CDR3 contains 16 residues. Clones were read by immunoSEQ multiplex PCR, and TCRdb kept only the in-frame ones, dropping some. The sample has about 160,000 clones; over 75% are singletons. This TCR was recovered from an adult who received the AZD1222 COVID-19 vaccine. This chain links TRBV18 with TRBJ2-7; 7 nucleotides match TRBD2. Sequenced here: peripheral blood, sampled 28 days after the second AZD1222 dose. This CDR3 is CASSPQWGGTSYEQYF. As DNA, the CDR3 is TGTGCCAGCTCACCTCAATGGGGGGGGACCTCCTACGAGCAGTACTTC.